These T cell receptor beta chains were read from a single sample in a study of regulatory T cells in long-lasting Graves disease. MiXCR, applied by TCRdb to the multiplex PCR reads, yields one record per CDR3 protein. The table has about 400,000 distinct CDR3 sequences, roughly a sixth seen once. The source material was peripheral blood mononuclear cells (PBMCs), sampled at new diagnosis, from a patient treated with antithyroid drugs. Every receptor here comes from a female donor with Graves disease. The CDR3 runs from the conserved cysteine through the conserved F or W. Fields, in order: V gene, clone size, J gene, D gene, CDR3 DNA, CDR3 protein. D genes are given only for firm matches. Expanded clones get a size class; other rows say once, few or many, or leave the size out.

v_gene: TRBV13
abundance: once
j_gene: TRBJ2-1
d_gene: NA
CDR3nt: TGTGCCAGCCGCTCCTCCCGCGGGGAGCAGTTCTTC
CDR3aa: CASRSSRGEQFF

v_gene: TRBV11-2
abundance: many
j_gene: TRBJ1-1
d_gene: NA
CDR3nt: TGTGCCAGCAGCTCCGTATCAGGGGCTGAAGCTTTCTTT
CDR3aa: CASSSVSGAEAFF

v_gene: TRBV2
abundance: many
j_gene: TRBJ1-1
d_gene: NA
CDR3nt: TGTGCCAGCAGACGGGGAATAAACACTGAAGCTTTCTTT
CDR3aa: CASRRGINTEAFF

v_gene: TRBV2
abundance: many
j_gene: TRBJ1-1
d_gene: TRBD1
CDR3nt: TGTGCCAGCAGTGAGGACAGGGATCTTGAAGCTTTCTTT
CDR3aa: CASSEDRDLEAFF

v_gene: TRBV6-2/TRBV6-3
abundance: many
j_gene: TRBJ2-1
d_gene: TRBD2
CDR3nt: TGTGCCAGCAGTTACCTTTGGACTAGCGGGAACTACAATGAGCAGTTCTTC
CDR3aa: CASSYLWTSGNYNEQFF

v_gene: TRBV6-1
abundance: many
j_gene: TRBJ1-5
d_gene: NA
CDR3nt: TGTGCCAGCAGTGAAAGGGGGTTGCCAAGCAATCAGCCCCAGCATTTT
CDR3aa: CASSERGLPSNQPQHF

v_gene: TRBV29-1
abundance: many
j_gene: TRBJ2-3
d_gene: NA
CDR3nt: TGCAGCGTTGAAGGGGTTTTTGCAGATACGCAGTATTTT
CDR3aa: CSVEGVFADTQYF

v_gene: TRBV3-1
abundance: many
j_gene: TRBJ2-1
d_gene: NA
CDR3nt: TGTGCCAGCAGCCAAGAAGGGGCCGTTGGTGAGCAGTTCTTC
CDR3aa: CASSQEGAVGEQFF

v_gene: TRBV10-3
abundance: few
j_gene: TRBJ1-5
d_gene: NA
CDR3nt: TGTGCCATCAACCCGGACAATAGCAATCAGCCCCAGCATTTT
CDR3aa: CAINPDNSNQPQHF

v_gene: TRBV7-9
abundance: NA
j_gene: TRBJ1-3
d_gene: NA
CDR3nt: TGTGCCAGCAGCTTAGCGGGACACGGGGGAAACACCATATATTTT
CDR3aa: CASSLAGHGGNTIYF

v_gene: TRBV18
abundance: few
j_gene: TRBJ2-7
d_gene: NA
CDR3nt: TGTGCCAGCTCACCACCGTTGGGGGCTGGATACGAGCAGTACTTC
CDR3aa: CASSPPLGAGYEQYF

v_gene: TRBV10-2
abundance: NA
j_gene: TRBJ1-5
d_gene: NA
CDR3nt: TGCGCCAGCAGTGGGGGCGGGAAGGTACCTAGCAATCAGCCCCAGCATTTT
CDR3aa: CASSGGGKVPSNQPQHF

v_gene: TRBV5-1
abundance: NA
j_gene: TRBJ1-2
d_gene: TRBD1
CDR3nt: TGCGCCAGCTACGTGGGCCAGGGGGGTACCTACACCTTC
CDR3aa: CASYVGQGGTYTF

v_gene: TRBV9
abundance: many
j_gene: TRBJ2-1
d_gene: NA
CDR3nt: TGTGCCAGCAGCGCGGGACTTAGTTATGAGCAGTTCTTC
CDR3aa: CASSAGLSYEQFF

v_gene: TRBV27
abundance: NA
j_gene: TRBJ2-1
d_gene: NA
CDR3nt: TGTGCCAGCAGACTACGGCTCTACAATGAGCAGTTCTTC
CDR3aa: CASRLRLYNEQFF

v_gene: TRBV7-9
abundance: many
j_gene: TRBJ2-1
d_gene: TRBD2
CDR3nt: TGTGCCAGCAGCCCCGGGACTAGCGGCAATGAGCAGTTCTTC
CDR3aa: CASSPGTSGNEQFF

v_gene: TRBV28
abundance: many
j_gene: TRBJ1-2
d_gene: TRBD1
CDR3nt: TGTGCCAGCAGTTTACTGGGCAGGGGGCGAGCTAACTATGGCTACACCTTC
CDR3aa: CASSLLGRGRANYGYTF

v_gene: TRBV4-2
abundance: NA
j_gene: TRBJ1-6
d_gene: NA
CDR3nt: TGTGCCAGCAGCCTATCCCACCGGAAGGGGCCAAATTCACCCCTCCACTTT
CDR3aa: CASSLSHRKGPNSPLHF

v_gene: TRBV10-3
abundance: NA
j_gene: TRBJ1-3
d_gene: NA
CDR3nt: TGTGCCATCAGTGTCCGGGGCCCCGGAAACACCATATATTTT
CDR3aa: CAISVRGPGNTIYF

v_gene: TRBV2
abundance: NA
j_gene: TRBJ1-6
d_gene: NA
CDR3nt: TGTGCCAGCAGTGAGTGGGGTATAGATAATTCACCCCTCCACTTT
CDR3aa: CASSEWGIDNSPLHF

v_gene: TRBV7-3
abundance: NA
j_gene: TRBJ2-1
d_gene: TRBD2
CDR3nt: TGTGCCAGCAGTCTTCAAGGACTAGCGGGAGGGAGCTCCTACAATGAGCAGTTCTTC
CDR3aa: CASSLQGLAGGSSYNEQFF

v_gene: TRBV9
abundance: NA
j_gene: TRBJ2-3
d_gene: NA
CDR3nt: TGTGCCAGCAGCGGACTAGTAGATACGCAGTATTTT
CDR3aa: CASSGLVDTQYF

v_gene: TRBV12-3/TRBV12-4
abundance: many
j_gene: TRBJ2-5
d_gene: NA
CDR3nt: TGTGCCAGCAGTTTTGGCTCAGAGACCCAGTACTTC
CDR3aa: CASSFGSETQYF

v_gene: TRBV6-1
abundance: few
j_gene: TRBJ2-3
d_gene: NA
CDR3nt: TGTGCCAGCAGTCTCCAGAGTAGCACAGATACGCAGTATTTT
CDR3aa: CASSLQSSTDTQYF

v_gene: TRBV12-3/TRBV12-4
abundance: few
j_gene: TRBJ1-5
d_gene: NA
CDR3nt: TGTGCCAGCAGTTTCTCGGGACCGGATCAGCCCCAGCATTTT
CDR3aa: CASSFSGPDQPQHF

v_gene: TRBV12-3/TRBV12-4
abundance: many
j_gene: TRBJ2-7
d_gene: TRBD1
CDR3nt: TGTGCCAGCAGTCCCAGGGACAGAACCTACGAGCAGTACTTC
CDR3aa: CASSPRDRTYEQYF

v_gene: TRBV7-9
abundance: many
j_gene: TRBJ2-3
d_gene: NA
CDR3nt: TGTGCCAGCAGCTTATGGGGGGACGGAGATACGCAGTATTTT
CDR3aa: CASSLWGDGDTQYF

v_gene: TRBV7-3
abundance: many
j_gene: TRBJ2-1
d_gene: NA
CDR3nt: TGTGCCAGCAGCTTAACCGGGCCGGGACGGCAGCCTGAGCAGTTCTTC
CDR3aa: CASSLTGPGRQPEQFF

v_gene: TRBV30
abundance: NA
j_gene: TRBJ2-7
d_gene: TRBD2
CDR3nt: TGTGCCTGGAGGAATAGATTAGGACTAGCGGGAGAATCCTCCTACGAGCAGTACTTC
CDR3aa: CAWRNRLGLAGESSYEQYF

v_gene: TRBV7-2
abundance: NA
j_gene: TRBJ1-4
d_gene: TRBD1
CDR3nt: TGTGCCAGCAGCTTGGGCGGCCGGGGACAGGTACTTAATGAAAAACTGTTTTTT
CDR3aa: CASSLGGRGQVLNEKLFF

v_gene: TRBV6-2/TRBV6-3
abundance: NA
j_gene: TRBJ2-7
d_gene: TRBD1
CDR3nt: TGTGCCAGCAGTTACCTCGGACAGTGGACAGGCGAGCAGTACTTC
CDR3aa: CASSYLGQWTGEQYF

v_gene: TRBV30
abundance: many
j_gene: TRBJ1-5
d_gene: NA
CDR3nt: TGTGCCTGGAGTCTCGACCCGTTTGCCCAGCCCCAGCATTTT
CDR3aa: CAWSLDPFAQPQHF

v_gene: TRBV5-1
abundance: many
j_gene: TRBJ2-1
d_gene: TRBD1
CDR3nt: TGTGCCAGCAGCTTGGCCGGTGCAGGGGGCTCCTACAATGAGCAGTTCTTC
CDR3aa: CASSLAGAGGSYNEQFF

v_gene: TRBV27
abundance: many
j_gene: TRBJ1-2
d_gene: NA
CDR3nt: TGTGCCAGCTCGACCATATCTAGGGCCAACGGCGGCTACACCTTC
CDR3aa: CASSTISRANGGYTF

v_gene: TRBV12-5
abundance: many
j_gene: TRBJ2-4
d_gene: NA
CDR3nt: TGTGCTAGTGGTTTCACCCAGGGTGCGGCCAAAAACATTCAGTACTTC
CDR3aa: CASGFTQGAAKNIQYF

v_gene: TRBV20-1
abundance: many
j_gene: TRBJ2-5
d_gene: NA
CDR3nt: TGCAGTGCTAGAGATGGAACTCGCGGGAAGACCCAGTACTTC
CDR3aa: CSARDGTRGKTQYF

v_gene: TRBV5-1
abundance: few
j_gene: TRBJ2-7
d_gene: TRBD2
CDR3nt: TGCGCCAGCAGCTTGTCCGACACGCGGGGGGACGAGCAGTACTTC
CDR3aa: CASSLSDTRGDEQYF

v_gene: TRBV29-1
abundance: many
j_gene: TRBJ1-2
d_gene: NA
CDR3nt: TGCAGCGTGGATACTTACGGGACTGCTGGTGGCTACACCTTC
CDR3aa: CSVDTYGTAGGYTF

v_gene: TRBV4-2
abundance: many
j_gene: TRBJ1-1
d_gene: NA
CDR3nt: TGTGCCAGCAGCTTACAGGACTCCGGGTCGACTGAAGCTTTCTTT
CDR3aa: CASSLQDSGSTEAFF

v_gene: TRBV5-5
abundance: many
j_gene: TRBJ1-1
d_gene: NA
CDR3nt: TGTGCCAGCAGCTTGGGAGGCGGACAGACAAACACTGAAGCTTTCTTT
CDR3aa: CASSLGGGQTNTEAFF

v_gene: TRBV2
abundance: many
j_gene: TRBJ2-1
d_gene: TRBD1
CDR3nt: TGTGCCAGCAGTGAGGACAGGGACAATGAGCAGTTCTTC
CDR3aa: CASSEDRDNEQFF

v_gene: TRBV5-1
abundance: many
j_gene: TRBJ2-1
d_gene: TRBD1
CDR3nt: TGCGCCAGCAGCTTGGGGGCTACAGGGGGCATGAGGAATGAGCAGTTCTTC
CDR3aa: CASSLGATGGMRNEQFF

v_gene: TRBV6-9
abundance: few
j_gene: TRBJ1-1
d_gene: TRBD1
CDR3nt: TGTGCCAGCAGTTACACGACAGGGGAAGGGCCCGTGGGCCCGGACACTCTCTTT
CDR3aa: CASSYTTGEGPVGPDTLF

v_gene: TRBV20-1
abundance: NA
j_gene: TRBJ1-1
d_gene: NA
CDR3nt: TGCAGTGCTGAGGGCCGGGGGCGGTATTTTGGCACTGAAGCTTTCTTT
CDR3aa: CSAEGRGRYFGTEAFF

v_gene: TRBV28
abundance: many
j_gene: TRBJ2-5
d_gene: NA
CDR3nt: TGTGCCAGCAGTTTCTTCGGGAGCGCGAAGACCCAGTACTTC
CDR3aa: CASSFFGSAKTQYF

v_gene: TRBV19
abundance: NA
j_gene: TRBJ2-2
d_gene: NA
CDR3nt: TGTGCCAGTAGTATACTAGCGAGCCGATTCCGGAACACCGGGGAGCTGTTTTTT
CDR3aa: CASSILASRFRNTGELFF

v_gene: TRBV19
abundance: few
j_gene: TRBJ1-4
d_gene: NA
CDR3nt: TGTGCCAGTAGTACTAATGAAAAACTGTTTTTT
CDR3aa: CASSTNEKLFF

v_gene: TRBV20-1
abundance: few
j_gene: TRBJ2-5
d_gene: TRBD2
CDR3nt: TGCAGTGCTAATCGGGAGGGGAAGACCCAGTACTTC
CDR3aa: CSANREGKTQYF

v_gene: TRBV5-4
abundance: many
j_gene: TRBJ2-5
d_gene: TRBD1
CDR3nt: TGTGCCAGCAGGTTAACCGGGACAGGTGTTTCGGAGACCCAGTACTTC
CDR3aa: CASRLTGTGVSETQYF

v_gene: TRBV2
abundance: NA
j_gene: TRBJ1-3
d_gene: TRBD1
CDR3nt: TGTGCCAGCAGGGCGACAGGGTCTACTGGAAACACCATATATTTT
CDR3aa: CASRATGSTGNTIYF

v_gene: TRBV3-1
abundance: few
j_gene: TRBJ2-6
d_gene: NA
CDR3nt: TGTGCCAGCAGCCGGGGACCGGAGCCTGGGGCCAACGTCCTGACTTTC
CDR3aa: CASSRGPEPGANVLTF

v_gene: TRBV11-2
abundance: many
j_gene: TRBJ1-5
d_gene: NA
CDR3nt: TGTGCCAGCAGCCTCCACGGGGGGCTCAATCAGCCCCAGCATTTT
CDR3aa: CASSLHGGLNQPQHF

v_gene: TRBV27
abundance: NA
j_gene: TRBJ2-2
d_gene: NA
CDR3nt: TGTGCCAGCAGTTTACCTTACACCGGGGAGCTGTTTTTT
CDR3aa: CASSLPYTGELFF

v_gene: TRBV15
abundance: many
j_gene: TRBJ1-5
d_gene: NA
CDR3nt: TGTGCCACCAGCAGAGATCTTTTTAGCAATCAGCCCCAGCATTTT
CDR3aa: CATSRDLFSNQPQHF

v_gene: TRBV20-1
abundance: many
j_gene: TRBJ2-1
d_gene: TRBD2
CDR3nt: TGCAGTGCCCTCACCGGGACTAGCGGGGACCTCGTGTACAATGAGCAGTTCTTC
CDR3aa: CSALTGTSGDLVYNEQFF

v_gene: TRBV12-3/TRBV12-4
abundance: NA
j_gene: TRBJ1-5
d_gene: NA
CDR3nt: TGTGCCAGCACCTCCCAAGGGGGTGGCAATCAGCCCCAGCATTTT
CDR3aa: CASTSQGGGNQPQHF

v_gene: TRBV29-1
abundance: many
j_gene: TRBJ2-1
d_gene: TRBD1
CDR3nt: TGCAGCGTTGAGATCCGGGACAGGGGGGACCCTTACAATGAGCAGTTCTTC
CDR3aa: CSVEIRDRGDPYNEQFF

v_gene: TRBV9
abundance: few
j_gene: TRBJ2-3
d_gene: NA
CDR3nt: TGTGCCAGCAGCGTATCGGGCGGTAGCACAGATACGCAGTATTTT
CDR3aa: CASSVSGGSTDTQYF

v_gene: TRBV15
abundance: NA
j_gene: TRBJ1-6
d_gene: NA
CDR3nt: TGTGCCACCACCAAAGACAGGAGCTCCTATAATTCACCCCTCCACTTT
CDR3aa: CATTKDRSSYNSPLHF